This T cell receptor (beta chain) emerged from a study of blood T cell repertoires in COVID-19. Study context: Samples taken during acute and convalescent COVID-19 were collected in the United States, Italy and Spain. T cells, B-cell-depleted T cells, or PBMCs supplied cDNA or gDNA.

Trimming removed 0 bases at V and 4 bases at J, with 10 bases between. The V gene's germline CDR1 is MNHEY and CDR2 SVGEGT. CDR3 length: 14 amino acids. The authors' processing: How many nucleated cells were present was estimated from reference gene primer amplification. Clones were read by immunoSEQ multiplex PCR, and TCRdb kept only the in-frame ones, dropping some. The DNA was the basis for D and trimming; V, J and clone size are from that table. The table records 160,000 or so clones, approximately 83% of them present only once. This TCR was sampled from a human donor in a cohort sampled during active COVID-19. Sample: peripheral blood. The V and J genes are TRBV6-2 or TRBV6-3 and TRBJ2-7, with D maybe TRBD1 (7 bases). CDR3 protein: CASSYSRGAYEQYF. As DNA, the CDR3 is TGTGCCAGCAGTTACTCCAGGGGGGCATACGAGCAGTACTTC.